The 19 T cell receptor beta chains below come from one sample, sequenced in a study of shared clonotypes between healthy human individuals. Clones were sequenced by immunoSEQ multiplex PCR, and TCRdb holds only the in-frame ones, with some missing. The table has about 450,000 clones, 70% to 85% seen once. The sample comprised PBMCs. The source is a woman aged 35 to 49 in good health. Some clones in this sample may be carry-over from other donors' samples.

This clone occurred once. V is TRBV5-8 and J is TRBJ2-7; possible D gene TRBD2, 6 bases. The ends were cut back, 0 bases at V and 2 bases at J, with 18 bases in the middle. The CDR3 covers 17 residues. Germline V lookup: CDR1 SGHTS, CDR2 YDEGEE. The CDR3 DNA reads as TGTGCCAGCAGCTTGGGTGCTTACCGGGACTGGACCTACGAGCAGTACTTC. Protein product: CASSLGAYRDWTYEQYF.

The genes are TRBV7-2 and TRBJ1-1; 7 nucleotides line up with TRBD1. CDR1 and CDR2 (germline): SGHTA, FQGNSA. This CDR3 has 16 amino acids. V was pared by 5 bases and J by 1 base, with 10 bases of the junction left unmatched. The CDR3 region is CASSPIFRQGNTEAFF. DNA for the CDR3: TGTGCCAGCAGCCCGATATTTCGACAGGGGAACACTGAAGCTTTCTTT.

DNA of the CDR3: TGTGCCAGCAGTTCGGGACTAGCGGGAGTCTACAATGAGCAGTTCTTC. This encodes CASSSGLAGVYNEQFF. The chain has TRBV6-6 and TRBJ2-1; the match to TRBD2 covers 14 bases. The length of the CDR3 is 16 residues. Germline V gene lookup returns CDR1 MNHNY and CDR2 SVGAGI (reference sequence). Trimming removed 4 bases from V and 3 bases from J; junction bases left unmatched: 2.

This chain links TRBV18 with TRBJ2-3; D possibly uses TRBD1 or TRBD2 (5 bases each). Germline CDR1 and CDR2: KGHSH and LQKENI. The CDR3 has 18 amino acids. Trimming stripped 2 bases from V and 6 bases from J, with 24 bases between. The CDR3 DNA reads TGTGCCAGCTCACCAGAAGTGTTGGGAATGGGGCGGGCCGATACGCAGTATTTT. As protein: CASSPEVLGMGRADTQYF.

CDR3 in DNA: TGTGCCAGCAGCTTACCGAACAGGGGACCAACTAATGAAAAACTGTTTTTT. This gives the protein CASSLPNRGPTNEKLFF. This chain connects TRBV7-3 to TRBJ1-4, with TRBD1 identical over 7 bases. Germline-derived CDR1 and CDR2 are SGHTA and FQGTGA. The CDR3 runs to 17 residues. The ends lost 2 bases at V and 0 bases at J; junction bases unmatched: 6. The complete variable domain, with remaining parts taken from reference TRBV7-3 and TRBJ1-4, reads GAGVSQTPSNKVTEKGKYVELRCDPISGHTALYWYRQSLGQGPEFLIYFQGTGAADDSGLPNDRFFAVRPEGSVSTLKIQRTERGDSAVYLCASSLPNRGPTNEKLFFGSGTQLSVL.

Here the CDR3 DNA reads TGTGCCAGCAGCCAGGACCCTACAGGGGGCGCATCCTACAATGAGCAGTTCTTC. It encodes CASSQDPTGGASYNEQFF. The gene calls are TRBV4-2 and TRBJ2-1; 9 bases align to TRBD1. Trimming at V came to 3 bases and at J to 1 base, leaving 10 bases not matched to a gene. CDR3 length: 18 amino acids. Germline V gene data show CDR1 as LGHNA and CDR2 as YNFKEQ.

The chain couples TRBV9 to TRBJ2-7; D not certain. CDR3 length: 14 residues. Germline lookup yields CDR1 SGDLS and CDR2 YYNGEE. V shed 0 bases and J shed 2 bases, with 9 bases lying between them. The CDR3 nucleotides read TGTGCCAGCAGCGTAGGTATCTTTCCCTACGAGCAGTACTTC. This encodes CASSVGIFPYEQYF.

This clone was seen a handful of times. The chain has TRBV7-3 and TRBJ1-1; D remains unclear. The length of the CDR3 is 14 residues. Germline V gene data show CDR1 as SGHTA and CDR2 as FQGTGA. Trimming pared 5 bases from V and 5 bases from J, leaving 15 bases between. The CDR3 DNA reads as TGTGCCAGCAGCCCAACCGGCAGTAAGACTGAAGCTTTCTTT. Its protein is CASSPTGSKTEAFF.

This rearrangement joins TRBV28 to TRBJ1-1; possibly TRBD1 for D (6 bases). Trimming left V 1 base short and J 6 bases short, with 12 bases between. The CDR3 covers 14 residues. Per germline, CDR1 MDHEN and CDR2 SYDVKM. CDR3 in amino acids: CASSLFLRGSEAFF. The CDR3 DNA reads TGTGCCAGCAGTTTATTTCTCAGGGGATCTGAAGCTTTCTTT.

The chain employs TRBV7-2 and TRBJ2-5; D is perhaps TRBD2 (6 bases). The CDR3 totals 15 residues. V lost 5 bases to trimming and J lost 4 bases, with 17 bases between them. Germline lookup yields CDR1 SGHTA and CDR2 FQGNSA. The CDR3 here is CASSTQRLARETQYF. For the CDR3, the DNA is TGTGCCAGCAGCACTCAGAGGCTAGCGCGAGAGACCCAGTACTTC. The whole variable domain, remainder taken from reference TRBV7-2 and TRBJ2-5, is GAGVSQSPSNKVTEKGKDVELRCDPISGHTALYWYRQSLGQGLEFLIYFQGNSAPDKSGLPSDRFSAERTGGSVSTLTIQRTQQEDSAVYLCASSTQRLARETQYFGPGTRLLVL.

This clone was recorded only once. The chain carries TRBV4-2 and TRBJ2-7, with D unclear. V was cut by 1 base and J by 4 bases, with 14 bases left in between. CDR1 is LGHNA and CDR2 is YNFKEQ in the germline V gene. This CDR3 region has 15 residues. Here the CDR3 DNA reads TGTGCCAGCAGCCAAGCGCCAGACCGTCTATACGAGCAGTACTTC. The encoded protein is CASSQAPDRLYEQYF.

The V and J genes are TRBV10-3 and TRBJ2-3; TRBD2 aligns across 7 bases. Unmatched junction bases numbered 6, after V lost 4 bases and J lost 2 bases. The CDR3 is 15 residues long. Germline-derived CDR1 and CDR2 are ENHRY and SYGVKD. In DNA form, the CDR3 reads TGTGCCATCAGTGGATCGCGGGAGCTCACAGATACGCAGTATTTT. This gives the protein CAISGSRELTDTQYF.

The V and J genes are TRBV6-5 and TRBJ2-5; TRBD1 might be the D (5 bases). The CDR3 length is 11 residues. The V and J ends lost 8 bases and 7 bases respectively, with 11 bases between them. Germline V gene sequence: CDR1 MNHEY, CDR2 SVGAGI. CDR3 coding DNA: TGTGCCAGCGGGGCTTACGGGACCCAGTACTTC. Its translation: CASGAYGTQYF.

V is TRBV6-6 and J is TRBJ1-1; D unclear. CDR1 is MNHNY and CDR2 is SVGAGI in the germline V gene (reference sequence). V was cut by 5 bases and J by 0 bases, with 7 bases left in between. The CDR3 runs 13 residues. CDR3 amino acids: CASSSRVNTEAFF. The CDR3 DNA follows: TGTGCCAGCAGTAGTAGAGTGAACACTGAAGCTTTCTTT.

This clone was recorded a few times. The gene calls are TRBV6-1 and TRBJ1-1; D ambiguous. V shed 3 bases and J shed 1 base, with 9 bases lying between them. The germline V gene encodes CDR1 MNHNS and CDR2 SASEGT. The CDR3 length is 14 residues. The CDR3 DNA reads TGTGCCAGCAGTGATCGGCAATGGAACACTGAAGCTTTCTTT. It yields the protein CASSDRQWNTEAFF.

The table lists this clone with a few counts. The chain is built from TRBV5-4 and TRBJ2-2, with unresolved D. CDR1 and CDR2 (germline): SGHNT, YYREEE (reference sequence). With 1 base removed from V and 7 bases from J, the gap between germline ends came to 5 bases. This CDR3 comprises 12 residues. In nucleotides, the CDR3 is TGTGCCAGCAGCTTGTTAGGCGGGGAGCTGTTTTTT. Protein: CASSLLGGELFF. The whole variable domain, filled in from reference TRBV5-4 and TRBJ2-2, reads ETGVTQSPTHLIKTRGQQVTLRCSSQSGHNTVSWYQQALGQGPQFIFQYYREEENGRGNFPPRFSGLQFPNYSSELNVNALELDDSALYLCASSLLGGELFFGEGSRLTVL.

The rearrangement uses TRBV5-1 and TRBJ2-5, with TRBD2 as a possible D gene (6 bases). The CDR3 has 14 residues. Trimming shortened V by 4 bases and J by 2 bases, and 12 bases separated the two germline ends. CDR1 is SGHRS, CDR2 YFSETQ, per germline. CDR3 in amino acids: CASSGGAGQETQYF. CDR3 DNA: TGCGCCAGCAGCGGCGGCGCGGGACAAGAGACCCAGTACTTC.

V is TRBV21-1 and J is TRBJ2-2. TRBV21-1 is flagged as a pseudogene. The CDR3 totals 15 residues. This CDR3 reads CASSKAATGTGELFF. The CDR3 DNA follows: TGTGCCAGCAGCAAAGCGGCGACCGGAACCGGGGAGCTGTTTTTT.

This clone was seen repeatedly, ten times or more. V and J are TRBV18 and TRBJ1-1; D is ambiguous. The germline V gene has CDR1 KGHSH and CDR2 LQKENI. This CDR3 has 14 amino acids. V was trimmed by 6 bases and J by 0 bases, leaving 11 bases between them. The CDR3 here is CASSAEFVNTEAFF. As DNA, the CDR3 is TGTGCCAGCTCCGCTGAATTCGTGAACACTGAAGCTTTCTTT.